Reported below is one TCR beta chain. Its antigen remains undetermined. Per-base qualities were not stored, and no clone one base away is much larger. For this chain, trimming is 0 bases at the V end and 4 bases at the J end, and the number of junction bases without a gene match is 7. CDR1 MNHEY and CDR2 SVGAGI were looked up in the germline V gene. Counted from cysteine to phenylalanine, this CDR3 has 16 amino acids. The CDR3 DNA has 48 bases and is translated from base 1. The data were obtained in a study of Ad26.COV2.S vaccination and SARS-CoV-2 variants (dated by TCRdb to the early 2020s). For the study in its entirety: Donors in the vaccine arm were drawn from COV1001, a multicentre, randomized, double-blind, placebo-controlled phase I-IIa trial testing Ad26.COV2.S in healthy adults. Ad26.COV2.S was administered intramuscularly at a dose of 5x10^10 or 1x10^11 viral particles, either as one shot or as two shots given 56 days apart. The specificity and breadth of SARS-CoV-2-reactive T cell receptors after Ad26.COV2.S vaccination were assessed by TCRbeta repertoire sequencing. The TCR-sequenced set comprised approximately 32 samples: approximately 19 Ad26.COV2.S vaccine recipients, 5 placebo recipients and 8 SARS-CoV-2 convalescent individuals. Trial participants were randomized into five groups of five: low-dose or high-dose Ad26.COV2.S given once or twice, or placebo on both occasions. Investigators remained blinded to trial group allocation during experiments and outcome assessment.

The treatment or condition label corresponds to: about 20 received Ad26.COV2.S at low or high dose, single or two shots; about 5 received placebo; per-sample allocation not given. For vaccine and placebo recipients, the sequenced repertoires came from samples collected on day 63 after the first injection. Cohort 1b enrolled 20 to 30 adults aged 18-55 years at a single site in Boston, USA, between 29 July and 7 August 2020. Ad26.COV2.S was a replication-incompetent adenovirus type 26 vector that expressed a prefusion-stabilized SARS-CoV-2 spike protein derived from the original Wuhan strain. The immunoSEQ Assay was the method used to sequence TCRbeta CDR3 regions. After extraction, genomic DNA underwent amplification by bias-controlled multiplex PCR, followed by high-throughput sequencing. For the original study's pipeline: Collapsing and filtering of sequences were performed to quantify the absolute abundance of each unique TCRbeta CDR3 region. Usable DNA was measured by amplifying reference genes present in all nucleated cells, and TCRbeta template counts were normalized to that usable DNA to estimate T cell fraction. Repertoire TCRs were annotated as SARS-CoV-2-specific when V gene, CDR3 amino acid sequence and J gene were exactly matched to a known reactive TCR set. The reference SARS-CoV-2 TCR set was obtained from MIRA and was filtered for enrichment in COVID-19-positive ImmuneCODE repertoires, whereby public or cross-reactive TCRs were removed. Using the MIRA antigens, annotated TCRs were further analysed by specific ORF or by position within an ORF. Breadth was defined as the number of annotated unique rearrangements divided by the total number of unique productive rearrangements, and depth was defined as the summed frequency of the annotated unique rearrangements. TCR breadth was compared between groups using two-sided Wilcoxon rank-sum tests. Sourced from immuneACCESS, this table was stored by TCRdb with only in-frame sequences that have V and J called. A share of the clones is absent; for the studies checked, an unresolved V gene accounts for under half, and the remainder has no known explanation. V and J calls and clone size follow that table, whereas D and trimming were derived from the DNA. This sample is represented by 440,000 or so clones; 80% to 95% of them were singletons. Approximately 1.6% of the sample rests with the top ten.

Broad study findings and their caveats: Ad26.COV2.S recipients had higher spike-specific TCR breadth than placebo recipients (P = 0.0014). The study was not powered to compare responses between vaccine doses or regimens. Non-spike TCR breadth was comparable between vaccine and placebo recipients, consistent with the vaccine containing only spike. The authors noted that the TCR breadth and depth analyses may have underestimated total T cell responses. Substantial breadth of spike-specific CD8+ and CD4+ T cell responses was reported after vaccination.

The sequence links TRBV6-5 to TRBJ1-2; TRBD1 fits 8 bases in the junction. This sample comprised peripheral blood, obtained in a trial of Ad26.COV2.S vaccine versus placebo. This TCR was sampled from a person aged 18-60 years who received the Ad26.COV2.S COVID-19 vaccine or a placebo. The DNA reads as follows: TGTGCCAGCAGTTACTCAGGAGGACAGGGTACCTATGGCTACACCTTC. Its coded protein is CASSYSGGQGTYGYTF.